A selection of T cell receptor beta chains follows, all from one sample in a study of cytomegalovirus exposure and HLA in healthy donors. Repertoires were generated with immunoSEQ multiplex PCR, while TCRdb's copy carries only in-frame clones and drops some. The sample has about 110,000 clones, about two thirds seen once. Specimen: PBMCs. The receptors come from a boy between 10 and 17 years old in good health and CMV-seronegative. Each CDR3 is given with its conserved first and last residue. The D gene is left open where the match is weak. Size tells how often a clone was seen (once, few, many) or the class of an expanded clone, and some rows leave it out.

J gene: TRBJ2-3
D gene: TRBD2
clone size: NA
V gene: TRBV27
CDR3 protein: CASSSRTRGLVVDTQYF
CDR3 DNA: TGTGCCAGCAGTTCCCGGACAAGAGGACTAGTAGTTGATACGCAGTATTTT

J gene: TRBJ2-3
D gene: TRBD1
clone size: NA
V gene: TRBV7-7
CDR3 protein: CASSLGGQGTDTQYF
CDR3 DNA: TGTGCCAGCAGCTTAGGGGGACAGGGCACAGATACGCAGTATTTT

J gene: TRBJ2-1
D gene: NA
clone size: NA
V gene: TRBV7-8
CDR3 protein: CASSSRPGGNEQFF
CDR3 DNA: TGTGCCAGCAGTTCTAGACCAGGGGGGAATGAGCAGTTCTTC

J gene: TRBJ1-5
D gene: TRBD1
clone size: NA
V gene: TRBV6-1
CDR3 protein: CASSEAGGTGGGQPQHF
CDR3 DNA: TGTGCCAGCAGTGAAGCGGGGGGAACAGGGGGCGGTCAGCCCCAGCATTTT

J gene: TRBJ1-5
D gene: TRBD1
clone size: NA
V gene: TRBV19
CDR3 protein: CASSETGRYQPQHF
CDR3 DNA: TGTGCCAGTAGTGAGACAGGGAGGTATCAGCCCCAGCATTTT

J gene: TRBJ2-7
D gene: TRBD1
clone size: NA
V gene: TRBV11-2
CDR3 protein: CASSRTGGYEQYF
CDR3 DNA: TGTGCCAGCAGCCGTACAGGGGGCTACGAGCAGTACTTC

J gene: TRBJ1-5
D gene: NA
clone size: NA
V gene: TRBV30
CDR3 protein: CAWSRGINYQPQHF
CDR3 DNA: TGTGCCTGGAGTCGGGGGATCAACTATCAGCCCCAGCATTTT

J gene: TRBJ2-3
D gene: NA
clone size: NA
V gene: TRBV7-3
CDR3 protein: CASSLMGGGGDTQYF
CDR3 DNA: TGTGCCAGCAGCTTAATGGGGGGAGGCGGAGATACGCAGTATTTT

J gene: TRBJ2-5
D gene: TRBD1
clone size: few
V gene: TRBV15
CDR3 protein: CATGNLGGGFLTQYF
CDR3 DNA: TGTGCCACAGGGAACCTAGGGGGCGGGTTTTTGACCCAGTACTTC

J gene: TRBJ2-1
D gene: NA
clone size: NA
V gene: TRBV29-1
CDR3 protein: CSVGNGPGGFF
CDR3 DNA: TGCAGCGTTGGTAACGGGCCAGGAGGGTTCTTC

J gene: TRBJ1-1
D gene: NA
clone size: NA
V gene: TRBV6-5
CDR3 protein: CASSTGNTEAFF
CDR3 DNA: TGTGCCAGCAGTACAGGGAACACTGAAGCTTTCTTT

J gene: TRBJ2-4
D gene: TRBD1
clone size: NA
V gene: TRBV30
CDR3 protein: CAWDQGVPLAKNIQYF
CDR3 DNA: TGTGCCTGGGATCAGGGGGTACCTCTGGCCAAAAACATTCAGTACTTC

J gene: TRBJ1-2
D gene: NA
clone size: few
V gene: TRBV10-3
CDR3 protein: CATEADGYTF
CDR3 DNA: TGTGCCACTGAGGCGGATGGCTACACCTTC

J gene: TRBJ1-6
D gene: NA
clone size: NA
V gene: TRBV7-2
CDR3 protein: CASSLAYGGPNNSPLHF
CDR3 DNA: TGTGCCAGCAGCTTAGCCTATGGAGGGCCTAATAATTCACCCCTCCACTTT

J gene: TRBJ2-1
D gene: TRBD2
clone size: NA
V gene: TRBV4-1
CDR3 protein: CASSQGPGTSGRAINEQFF
CDR3 DNA: TGCGCCAGCAGCCAAGGCCCCGGGACTAGCGGGAGGGCCATAAATGAGCAGTTCTTC

J gene: TRBJ2-5
D gene: TRBD2
clone size: NA
V gene: TRBV7-3
CDR3 protein: CASSKGLAGGETQYF
CDR3 DNA: TGTGCCAGCAGCAAGGGACTAGCGGGCGGGGAGACCCAGTACTTC

J gene: TRBJ2-4
D gene: TRBD1
clone size: few
V gene: TRBV6-5
CDR3 protein: CASSYSRGQNIQYF
CDR3 DNA: TGTGCCAGCAGTTACTCGAGGGGGCAAAACATTCAGTACTTC

J gene: TRBJ1-1
D gene: TRBD1
clone size: NA
V gene: TRBV7-9
CDR3 protein: CASSTGTGVGWTEAFF
CDR3 DNA: TGTGCCAGCAGCACCGGGACAGGGGTAGGGTGGACTGAAGCTTTCTTT

J gene: TRBJ2-1
D gene: TRBD1
clone size: NA
V gene: TRBV7-3
CDR3 protein: CASSLTNRGNEQFF
CDR3 DNA: TGTGCCAGCAGCTTAACCAACAGGGGGAATGAGCAGTTCTTC

J gene: TRBJ2-7
D gene: NA
clone size: NA
V gene: TRBV11-2
CDR3 protein: CASSFGGARYEQYF
CDR3 DNA: TGTGCCAGCAGCTTTGGGGGGGCTCGTTACGAGCAGTACTTC

J gene: TRBJ2-1
D gene: TRBD2
clone size: once
V gene: TRBV7-9
CDR3 protein: CASSPSSGTSGKQFF
CDR3 DNA: TGTGCCAGCAGCCCCTCGTCCGGGACTAGCGGAAAGCAGTTCTTC

J gene: TRBJ1-4
D gene: TRBD1
clone size: NA
V gene: TRBV7-2
CDR3 protein: CASSASYRDRDEKLFF
CDR3 DNA: TGTGCCAGCAGCGCCTCTTACCGGGACAGGGATGAAAAACTGTTTTTT

J gene: TRBJ2-7
D gene: TRBD2
clone size: NA
V gene: TRBV5-1
CDR3 protein: CASRPTSGGVYEQYF
CDR3 DNA: TGCGCCAGCAGACCCACTAGCGGGGGGGTTTACGAGCAGTACTTC

J gene: TRBJ1-1
D gene: NA
clone size: NA
V gene: TRBV2
CDR3 protein: CASRLHGEITEAFF
CDR3 DNA: TGTGCCAGCAGGCTGCATGGGGAGATCACTGAAGCTTTCTTT

J gene: TRBJ2-3
D gene: TRBD2
clone size: NA
V gene: TRBV5-1
CDR3 protein: CASSPPGAGGDTQYF
CDR3 DNA: TGCGCCAGCAGCCCTCCTGGAGCGGGAGGAGATACGCAGTATTTT

J gene: TRBJ2-1
D gene: NA
clone size: NA
V gene: TRBV14
CDR3 protein: CASSPGGRGRYEEQFF
CDR3 DNA: TGTGCCAGCAGCCCCGGGGGAAGGGGGCGTTATGAAGAGCAGTTCTTC

J gene: TRBJ2-3
D gene: TRBD2
clone size: NA
V gene: TRBV4-1
CDR3 protein: CASSQLLAGSTDTQYF
CDR3 DNA: TGCGCCAGCAGCCAACTCCTAGCGGGGAGCACAGATACGCAGTATTTT

J gene: TRBJ1-2
D gene: NA
clone size: NA
V gene: TRBV20-1
CDR3 protein: CSARPRLGHTF
CDR3 DNA: TGCAGTGCTAGACCCCGCCTGGGCCACACCTTC

J gene: TRBJ2-3
D gene: NA
clone size: NA
V gene: TRBV14
CDR3 protein: CASSLLLYPDTQYF
CDR3 DNA: TGTGCCAGCAGCCTTCTTTTGTATCCAGATACGCAGTATTTT

J gene: TRBJ1-2
D gene: NA
clone size: NA
V gene: TRBV27
CDR3 protein: CASSLVGADYGYTF
CDR3 DNA: TGTGCCAGCAGTTTAGTGGGGGCTGACTATGGCTACACCTTC

J gene: TRBJ1-4
D gene: NA
clone size: NA
V gene: TRBV28
CDR3 protein: CASSPGTVGGGLFF
CDR3 DNA: TGTGCCAGCAGTCCCGGGACGGTGGGGGGTGGGCTGTTTTTT

J gene: TRBJ2-7
D gene: NA
clone size: NA
V gene: TRBV6-6
CDR3 protein: CASSNQNYEQYF
CDR3 DNA: TGTGCCAGCAGTAATCAGAACTACGAGCAGTACTTC

J gene: TRBJ1-4
D gene: NA
clone size: NA
V gene: TRBV5-6
CDR3 protein: CASSLRGGEKLFF
CDR3 DNA: TGTGCCAGCAGCTTAAGAGGTGGTGAAAAACTGTTTTTT

J gene: TRBJ1-2
D gene: NA
clone size: NA
V gene: TRBV18
CDR3 protein: CASSAGDGYTF
CDR3 DNA: TGTGCCAGCTCCGCGGGAGATGGCTACACCTTC

J gene: TRBJ2-5
D gene: NA
clone size: few
V gene: TRBV30
CDR3 protein: CAWSAGTPRETQYF
CDR3 DNA: TGTGCCTGGAGTGCTGGGACACCGCGTGAGACCCAGTACTTC

J gene: TRBJ1-2
D gene: TRBD1
clone size: NA
V gene: TRBV5-4
CDR3 protein: CASSSQGAGGYTF
CDR3 DNA: TGTGCCAGCAGCTCACAGGGGGCCGGTGGCTACACCTTC

J gene: TRBJ1-1
D gene: NA
clone size: NA
V gene: TRBV30
CDR3 protein: CAWNGGNTEAFF
CDR3 DNA: TGTGCCTGGAATGGCGGGAACACTGAAGCTTTCTTT

J gene: TRBJ1-2
D gene: TRBD1
clone size: NA
V gene: TRBV5-1
CDR3 protein: CASSSPGTGGRGYTF
CDR3 DNA: TGCGCCAGCAGCTCCCCCGGGACAGGGGGCCGAGGCTACACCTTC

J gene: TRBJ1-6
D gene: NA
clone size: few
V gene: TRBV11-2
CDR3 protein: CASSLGWARYNSPLHF
CDR3 DNA: TGTGCCAGCAGCTTAGGATGGGCACGGTATAATTCACCCCTCCACTTT

J gene: TRBJ2-1
D gene: TRBD2
clone size: NA
V gene: TRBV7-9
CDR3 protein: CASSLSAGLAEKYNEQFF
CDR3 DNA: TGTGCCAGCAGCTTATCCGCCGGACTAGCGGAGAAATACAATGAGCAGTTCTTC